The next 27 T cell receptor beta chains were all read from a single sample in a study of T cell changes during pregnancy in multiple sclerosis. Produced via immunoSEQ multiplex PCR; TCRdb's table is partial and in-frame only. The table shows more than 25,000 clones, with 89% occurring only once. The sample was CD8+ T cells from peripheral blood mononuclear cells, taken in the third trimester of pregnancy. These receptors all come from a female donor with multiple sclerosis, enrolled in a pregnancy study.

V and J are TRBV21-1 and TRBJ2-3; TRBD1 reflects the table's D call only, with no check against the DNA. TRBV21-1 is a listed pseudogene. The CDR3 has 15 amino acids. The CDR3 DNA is TGTGCCAGCAGCAAAGATGGGGGACAGAGGGATACGCAGTATTTT. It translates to CASSKDGGQRDTQYF.

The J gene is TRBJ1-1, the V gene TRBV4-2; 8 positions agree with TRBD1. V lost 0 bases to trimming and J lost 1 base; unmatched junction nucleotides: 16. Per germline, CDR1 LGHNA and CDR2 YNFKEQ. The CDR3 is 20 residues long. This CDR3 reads CASSQDPHPKTGGQNTEAFF. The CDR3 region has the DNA TGTGCCAGCAGCCAAGATCCCCACCCCAAAACAGGGGGACAGAACACTGAAGCTTTCTTT.

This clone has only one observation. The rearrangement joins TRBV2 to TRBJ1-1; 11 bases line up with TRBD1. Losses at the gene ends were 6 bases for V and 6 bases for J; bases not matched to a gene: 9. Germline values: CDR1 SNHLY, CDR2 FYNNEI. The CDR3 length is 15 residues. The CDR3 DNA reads TGTGCCAGCAGGCCGGGACAGGGGGTTAGTTCTGAAGCTTTCTTT. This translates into CASRPGQGVSSEAFF.

The CDR3 loop is CASSVKYF. In DNA, the CDR3 is TGTGCCAGCAGTGTAAAGTACTTC. The rearrangement links TRBV6-1 to TRBJ2-5; D remains unclear. The CDR3 extends over 8 amino acids. V was cut by 4 bases and J by 12 bases, with 3 bases left in between. Germline V gives CDR1 MNHNS, CDR2 SASEGT.

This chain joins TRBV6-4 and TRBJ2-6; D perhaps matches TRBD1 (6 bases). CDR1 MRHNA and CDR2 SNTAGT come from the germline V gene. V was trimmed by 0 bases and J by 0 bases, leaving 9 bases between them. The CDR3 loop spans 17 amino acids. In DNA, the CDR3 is TGTGCCAGCAGTGACTCCGTAGGGGGCTCTGGGGCCAACGTCCTGACTTTC. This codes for CASSDSVGGSGANVLTF.

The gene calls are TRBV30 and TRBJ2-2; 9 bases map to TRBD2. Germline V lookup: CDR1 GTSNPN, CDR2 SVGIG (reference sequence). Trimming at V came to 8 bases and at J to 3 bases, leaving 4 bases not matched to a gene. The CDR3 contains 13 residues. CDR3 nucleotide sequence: TGTGCCGGTTTAGCGGGAGACACCGGGGAGCTGTTTTTT. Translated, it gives CAGLAGDTGELFF. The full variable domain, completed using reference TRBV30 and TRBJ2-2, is SQTIHQWPATLVQPVGSPLSLECTVEGTSNPNLYWYRQAAGRGLQLLFYSVGIGQISSEVPQNLSASRPQDRQFILSSKKLLLSDSGFYLCAGLAGDTGELFFGEGSRLTVL.

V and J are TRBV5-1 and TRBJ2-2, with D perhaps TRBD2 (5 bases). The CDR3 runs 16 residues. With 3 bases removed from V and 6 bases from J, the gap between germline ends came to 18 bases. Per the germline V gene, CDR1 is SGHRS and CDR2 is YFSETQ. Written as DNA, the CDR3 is TGCGCCAGCAGCTCCCAAGGGAGCGTTGGCGCCGGGGAGCTGTTTTTT. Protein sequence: CASSSQGSVGAGELFF.

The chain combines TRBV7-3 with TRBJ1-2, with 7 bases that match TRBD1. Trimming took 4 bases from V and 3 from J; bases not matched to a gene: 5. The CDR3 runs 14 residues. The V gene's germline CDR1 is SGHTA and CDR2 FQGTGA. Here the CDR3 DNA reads TGTGCCAGCAGCTCGACAGGGACGTACTATGGCTACACCTTC. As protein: CASSSTGTYYGYTF.

The CDR3 reads CASSVGDRGHEQYF. In nucleotides, the CDR3 is TGTGCCAGCAGCGTAGGGGACAGGGGCCACGAGCAGTACTTC. The V call is TRBV9, the J call TRBJ2-7; TRBD1 matches at 10 bases. With V trimmed by 0 bases and J by 5 bases, 2 bases remained unmatched. The germline gives CDR1 SGDLS, CDR2 YYNGEE. The CDR3 sequence is 14 residues long.

The CDR3 DNA sequence: TGTGCCAGCAGTTCGGACACGGTTGAAACTGAAGCTTTCTTT. This sequence encodes CASSSDTVETEAFF. J is TRBJ1-1 and V is TRBV5-4, with D possibly being TRBD1 (5 bases). The CDR3 covers 14 residues. CDR1 is SGHNT, CDR2 YYREEE, per germline (reference sequence). V lost 5 bases and J 5 bases, leaving 16 bases between the germline ends. Supplemented by reference TRBV5-4 and TRBJ1-1, the full variable domain reads ETGVTQSPTHLIKTRGQQVTLRCSSQSGHNTVSWYQQALGQGPQFIFQYYREEENGRGNFPPRFSGLQFPNYSSELNVNALELDDSALYLCASSSDTVETEAFFGQGTRLTVV.

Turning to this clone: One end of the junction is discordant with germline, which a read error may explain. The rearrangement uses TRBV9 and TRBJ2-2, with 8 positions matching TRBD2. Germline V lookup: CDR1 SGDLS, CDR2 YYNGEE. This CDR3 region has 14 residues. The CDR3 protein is CASSVGTPAGGLFF. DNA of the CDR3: TGTGCCAGCAGCGTAGGCACCCCCGCGGGGGGGCTGTTTTTT.

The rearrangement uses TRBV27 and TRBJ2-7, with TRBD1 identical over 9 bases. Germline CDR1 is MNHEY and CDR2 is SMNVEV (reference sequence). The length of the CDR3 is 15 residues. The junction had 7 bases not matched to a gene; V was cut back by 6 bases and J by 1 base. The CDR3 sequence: CASSPHGQGSYEQYF. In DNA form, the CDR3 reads TGTGCCAGCAGCCCCCACGGACAGGGGTCCTACGAGCAGTACTTC.

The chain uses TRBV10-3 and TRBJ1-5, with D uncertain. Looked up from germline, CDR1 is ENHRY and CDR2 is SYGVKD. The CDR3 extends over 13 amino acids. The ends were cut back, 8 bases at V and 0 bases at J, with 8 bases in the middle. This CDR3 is CAIGLDSNQPQHF. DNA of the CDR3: TGTGCCATCGGACTGGATAGCAATCAGCCCCAGCATTTT.

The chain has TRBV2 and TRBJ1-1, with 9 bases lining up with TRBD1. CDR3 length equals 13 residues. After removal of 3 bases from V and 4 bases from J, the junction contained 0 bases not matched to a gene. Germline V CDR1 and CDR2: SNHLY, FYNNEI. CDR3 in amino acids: CASSETGGTEAFF. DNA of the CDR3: TGTGCCAGCAGTGAGACAGGGGGCACTGAAGCTTTCTTT.

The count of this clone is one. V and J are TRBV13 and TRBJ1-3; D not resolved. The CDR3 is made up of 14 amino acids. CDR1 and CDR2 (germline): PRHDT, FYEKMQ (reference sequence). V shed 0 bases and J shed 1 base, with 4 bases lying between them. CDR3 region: CASSLGPSGNTIYF. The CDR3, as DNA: TGTGCCAGCAGCTTAGGCCCATCTGGAAACACCATATATTTT.

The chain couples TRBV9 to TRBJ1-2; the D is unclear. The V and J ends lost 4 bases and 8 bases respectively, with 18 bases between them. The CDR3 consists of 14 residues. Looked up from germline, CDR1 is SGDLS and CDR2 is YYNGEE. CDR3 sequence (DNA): TGTGCCAGCAGCCCAATAAGGTGGGAGTTCGGCTACACCTTC. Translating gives CASSPIRWEFGYTF.

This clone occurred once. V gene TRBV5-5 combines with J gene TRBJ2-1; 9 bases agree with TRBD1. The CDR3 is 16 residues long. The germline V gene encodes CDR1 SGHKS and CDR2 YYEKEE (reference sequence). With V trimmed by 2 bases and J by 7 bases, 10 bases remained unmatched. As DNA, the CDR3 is TGTGCCAGCAGCTTCCCCGGGGGGACAGGGATGAATGAGCAGTTCTTC. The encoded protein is CASSFPGGTGMNEQFF.

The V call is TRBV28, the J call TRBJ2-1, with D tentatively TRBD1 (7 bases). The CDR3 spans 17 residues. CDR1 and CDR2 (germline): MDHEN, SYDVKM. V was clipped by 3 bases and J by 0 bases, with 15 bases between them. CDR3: CASSFSGGGSSYNEQFF. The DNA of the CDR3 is TGTGCCAGCAGTTTTTCTGGAGGGGGCAGCTCCTACAATGAGCAGTTCTTC.

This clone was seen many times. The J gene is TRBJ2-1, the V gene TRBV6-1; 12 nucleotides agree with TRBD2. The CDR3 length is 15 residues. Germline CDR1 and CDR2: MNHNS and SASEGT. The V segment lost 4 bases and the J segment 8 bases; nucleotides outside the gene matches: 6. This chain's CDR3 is CASSVTSGRLDEQFF. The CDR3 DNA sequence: TGTGCCAGCAGTGTCACTAGCGGGAGGCTCGATGAGCAGTTCTTC.

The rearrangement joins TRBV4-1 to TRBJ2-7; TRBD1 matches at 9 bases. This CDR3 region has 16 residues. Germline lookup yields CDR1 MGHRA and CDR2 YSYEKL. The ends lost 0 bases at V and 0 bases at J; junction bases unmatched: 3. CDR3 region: CASSQDRTGVSYEQYF. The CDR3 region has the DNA TGCGCCAGCAGCCAAGATAGGACAGGGGTCTCCTACGAGCAGTACTTC.

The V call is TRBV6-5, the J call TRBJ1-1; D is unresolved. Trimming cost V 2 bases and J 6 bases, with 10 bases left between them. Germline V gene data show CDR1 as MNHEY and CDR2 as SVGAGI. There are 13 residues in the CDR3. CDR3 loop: CASSYRGVSEAFF. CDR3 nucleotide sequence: TGTGCCAGCAGTTACCGCGGGGTGTCTGAAGCTTTCTTT.

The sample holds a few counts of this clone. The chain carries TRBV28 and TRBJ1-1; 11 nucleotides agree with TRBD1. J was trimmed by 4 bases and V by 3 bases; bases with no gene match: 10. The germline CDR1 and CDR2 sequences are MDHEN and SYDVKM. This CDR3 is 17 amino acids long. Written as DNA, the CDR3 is TGTGCCAGCAGTTTTGGGACAGGGGGGTTGAGGGGCACTGAAGCTTTCTTT. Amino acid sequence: CASSFGTGGLRGTEAFF.

The CDR3 here is CASHEGSSGNTIYF. CDR3 sequence (DNA): TGTGCCAGCCACGAAGGGAGCTCTGGAAACACCATATATTTT. The chain carries TRBV7-8 and TRBJ1-3; no clear D gene. Germline values: CDR1 SGHVS, CDR2 FQNEAQ. V dropped 8 bases and J dropped 0 bases, with 11 bases sitting between them. The CDR3 length is 14 residues.

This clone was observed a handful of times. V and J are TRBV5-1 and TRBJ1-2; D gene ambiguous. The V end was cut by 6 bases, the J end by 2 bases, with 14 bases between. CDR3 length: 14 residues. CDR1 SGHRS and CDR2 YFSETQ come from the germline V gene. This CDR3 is CASKTRDTNYGYTF. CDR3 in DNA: TGCGCCAGCAAAACTCGAGACACGAACTATGGCTACACCTTC.

This CDR3 is CASSLLQGTNTEAFF. CDR3 sequence (DNA): TGTGCCAGCAGCTTATTACAGGGGACGAACACTGAAGCTTTCTTT. The rearrangement joins TRBV7-9 to TRBJ1-1; 7 bases are a match to TRBD1. The CDR3 is 15 residues long. With V trimmed by 2 bases and J by 1 base, 4 bases remained unmatched. CDR1 is SEHNR and CDR2 is FQNEAQ in the germline V gene (reference sequence).

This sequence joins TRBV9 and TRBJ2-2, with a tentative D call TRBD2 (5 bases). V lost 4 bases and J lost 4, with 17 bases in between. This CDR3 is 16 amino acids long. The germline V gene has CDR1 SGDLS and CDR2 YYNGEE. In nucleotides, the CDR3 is TGTGCCAGCAGCCCGTCAGGCCCGGGGAGCACCGGGGAGCTGTTTTTT. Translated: CASSPSGPGSTGELFF.

The CDR3 DNA is TGTGCCAGCAGTTTATCGGTCGGCGGGCCTGAGTTGGATACGCAGTATTTT. It yields the protein CASSLSVGGPELDTQYF. V and J are TRBV27 and TRBJ2-3, with a possible D match to TRBD2 (5 bases). V lost 0 bases to trimming and J lost 6 bases, with 19 bases between them. The V gene's germline CDR1 is MNHEY and CDR2 SMNVEV (reference sequence). The CDR3 has 17 amino acids.